This TCR beta chain appears in the sequencing data of a study of shared clonotypes between healthy human individuals. Of note for this clone: Its antigen is as yet unknown.

Trimming cost V 2 bases and J 2 bases, with 16 bases left between them. Per the germline V gene, CDR1 is KGHSY and CDR2 is FQNENV. The CDR3 totals 16 residues. Clones were read by immunoSEQ multiplex PCR, and TCRdb kept only the in-frame ones, dropping some. The table lists over a million clones, about 96% of them singletons. General observations from the study: Richness estimates generally favored naive over memory subsets.

The clonotype originates from a man aged 25-40 years in good health. V gene TRBV16 combines with J gene TRBJ2-7; D perhaps matches TRBD1 (5 bases). Sequencing was done on a sample of naive CD4+ T cells sorted from blood. Subset in this sample: CD45RA+ positively selected. In nucleotides, the CDR3 is TGTGCCAGCAGCCAAAAGGGGCGGTTGGTAACCTACGAGCAGTACTTC. As protein: CASSQKGRLVTYEQYF.